This entry features one T cell receptor beta chain sequence. Germline loops: CDR1 SGDLS, CDR2 YYNGEE. V lost 6 bases, J lost 4 bases, and 8 bases lay in between. The CDR3 totals 12 residues. Profiled with immunoSEQ multiplex PCR; TCRdb holds only in-frame clones, not every one. The top ten hold around 14% of the sample, which has approximately 140,000 clones, 90% to 95% seen once. These data belong to a study of control samples from healthy donors and cancer patients. What was sequenced was blood. The TCR originated in a man aged 40-49 years in good health. The chain joins TRBV9 to TRBJ1-3; D unresolved. The CDR3, as DNA: TGTGCCAGCACCACGACAGGAAACACCATATATTTT. Protein: CASTTTGNTIYF.